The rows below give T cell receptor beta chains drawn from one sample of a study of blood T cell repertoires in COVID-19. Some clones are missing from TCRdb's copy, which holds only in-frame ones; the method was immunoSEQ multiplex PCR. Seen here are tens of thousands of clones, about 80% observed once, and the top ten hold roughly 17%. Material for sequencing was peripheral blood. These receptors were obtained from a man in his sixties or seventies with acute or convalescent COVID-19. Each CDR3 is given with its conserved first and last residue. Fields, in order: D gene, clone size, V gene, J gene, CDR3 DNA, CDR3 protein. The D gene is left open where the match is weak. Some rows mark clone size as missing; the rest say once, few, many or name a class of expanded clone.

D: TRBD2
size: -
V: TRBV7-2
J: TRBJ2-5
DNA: TGTGCCAGCAGCACAGGACTAGCGGGTGAAGAGACCCAGTACTTC
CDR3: CASSTGLAGEETQYF

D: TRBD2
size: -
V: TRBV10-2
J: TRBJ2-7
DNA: TGCGCCAGCAGTGAGGGACTAGCGGGCTCCTACGAGCAGTACTTC
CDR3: CASSEGLAGSYEQYF

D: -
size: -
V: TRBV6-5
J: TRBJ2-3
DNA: TGTGCCAGCTCGTCGACTAGGAGGGAAACAGATACGCAGTATTTT
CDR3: CASSSTRRETDTQYF

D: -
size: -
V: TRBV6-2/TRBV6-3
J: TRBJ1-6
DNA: TGTGCCAGCAGTTCCCTTCGGATGACGCAGGGTAATTCACCCCTCCACTTT
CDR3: CASSSLRMTQGNSPLHF

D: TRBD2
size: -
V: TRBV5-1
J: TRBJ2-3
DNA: TGCGCCAGCAGTGTGGCTAGCGGAAGCACAGATACGCAGTATTTT
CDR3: CASSVASGSTDTQYF

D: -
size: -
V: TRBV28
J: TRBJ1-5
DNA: TGTGCCAGCAGCTCCCGCAGGGAACTCAATCAGCCCCAGCATTTT
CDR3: CASSSRRELNQPQHF

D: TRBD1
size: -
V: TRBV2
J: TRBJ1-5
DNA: TGTGCCAGCAGGCCCGGGACAGGGAGGCATCAGCCCCAGCATTTT
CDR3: CASRPGTGRHQPQHF

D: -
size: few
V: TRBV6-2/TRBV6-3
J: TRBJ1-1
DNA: TGTGCCAGCAGTTACGATTGGGGAGGGGGACATCATACGGTGTGGACTGAAGCTTTCTTT
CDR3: CASSYDWGGGHHTVWTEAFF

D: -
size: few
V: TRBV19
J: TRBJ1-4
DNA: TGTGCCAGTAGTATAGGCGGGATCCCCGCGGCTAATGAAAAACTGTTTTTT
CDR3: CASSIGGIPAANEKLFF

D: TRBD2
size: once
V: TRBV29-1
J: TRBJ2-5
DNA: TGCAGCGCTGGGACTAGCGGGGGGAAAGAGACCCAGTACTTC
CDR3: CSAGTSGGKETQYF

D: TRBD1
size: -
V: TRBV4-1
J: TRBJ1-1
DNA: TGCGCCAGCAGACGGGAGACGGGACAGGAGAACACTGAAGCTTTCTTT
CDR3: CASRRETGQENTEAFF

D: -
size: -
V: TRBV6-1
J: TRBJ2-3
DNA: TGTGCCAGCAGTGAAGGTTTAGGAGGAGGGAACACAGATACGCAGTATTTT
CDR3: CASSEGLGGGNTDTQYF

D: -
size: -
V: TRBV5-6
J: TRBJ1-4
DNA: TGTGCCAGCAGCTCCCGTGGGGGGGGAATTGAAAAACTGTTTTTT
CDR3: CASSSRGGGIEKLFF

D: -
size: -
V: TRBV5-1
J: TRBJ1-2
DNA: TGCGCCAGCAGCTTGAGCCAGGGGATCGGTGGCTACACCTTC
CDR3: CASSLSQGIGGYTF

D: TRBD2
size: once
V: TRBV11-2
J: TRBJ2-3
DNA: TGTGCCAGCAGCTTCGGGACTAGCCGAACCACAGATACGCAGTATTTT
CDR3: CASSFGTSRTTDTQYF

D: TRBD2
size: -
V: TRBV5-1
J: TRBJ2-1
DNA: TGCGCCAGCAGCCCTTCGCGGGGGACTAACAATGAGCAGTTCTTC
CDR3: CASSPSRGTNNEQFF

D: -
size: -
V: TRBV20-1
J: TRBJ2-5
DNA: TGCGGAATAACAGGGTCTGGGACCCAGTACTTC
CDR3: CGITGSGTQYF

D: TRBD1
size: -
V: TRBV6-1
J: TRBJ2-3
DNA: TGTGCCAGCAGTGATGAGGGGGCGAGAACAGATACGCAGTATTTT
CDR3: CASSDEGARTDTQYF

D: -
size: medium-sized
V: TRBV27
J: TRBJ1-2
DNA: TGTGCCAGCAGCCCAGGGGCTAGCTATGGCTACACCTTC
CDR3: CASSPGASYGYTF

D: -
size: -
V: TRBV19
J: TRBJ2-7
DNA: TGTGCCAGTAGTATAGAGATGAATGGCCGATATTACGAGCAGTACTTC
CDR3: CASSIEMNGRYYEQYF

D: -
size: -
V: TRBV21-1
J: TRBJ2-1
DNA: TGTGCCAGCACCAACTCGGACGGACTAGGGATTGAGCAGTTCTTC
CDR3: CASTNSDGLGIEQFF

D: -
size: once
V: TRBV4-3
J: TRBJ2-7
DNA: TGCGCCAGCAGCCAAGATCTGGCAGAGGGGGCCTACGAGCAGTACTTC
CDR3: CASSQDLAEGAYEQYF

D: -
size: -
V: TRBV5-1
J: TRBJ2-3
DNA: TGCGCAGGTAGCCCAACGGGATCGAGAGATACGCAGTATTTT
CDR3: CAGSPTGSRDTQYF

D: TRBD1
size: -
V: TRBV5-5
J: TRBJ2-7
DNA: TGTGCCAGCAGCTCCAGGACAGGCGTCGAGCAGTACTTC
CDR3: CASSSRTGVEQYF

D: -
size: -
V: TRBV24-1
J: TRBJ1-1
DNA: TGTGCCACCAGTGTCGGAGTGAACACTGAAGCTTTCTTT
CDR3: CATSVGVNTEAFF

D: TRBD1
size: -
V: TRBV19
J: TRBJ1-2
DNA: TGTGCCAGTAGCAGGACAGGGGACTATGGCTACACCTTC
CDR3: CASSRTGDYGYTF